This T cell receptor beta chain is from a study of blood T cell repertoires in COVID-19. The overall study: From T cells, B-cell-depleted T cells, or PBMCs came the material, which was cDNA or gDNA.

V shed 1 base, J shed 6 bases, and the junction held 14 bases outside the gene matches. In germline, CDR1 is MNHEY, CDR2 SMNVEV (reference sequence). The CDR3 loop spans 18 amino acids. This table comes from immunoSEQ multiplex PCR, and its TCRdb copy is limited to in-frame clones, with some not included. The sample has 200,000 to 250,000 clones, just under 85% seen once; the top ten hold roughly 15%. The material sequenced was PBMCs or T cells enriched from blood (not recorded which). The rearrangement uses TRBV27 and TRBJ2-1; the match to TRBD1 covers 8 bases. The clonotype comes from a man between 35 and 55 years old who had recovered from COVID-19. This chain's CDR3 is CASSLFGTGTVGGNEQFF. CDR3 in DNA: TGTGCCAGCAGTTTATTCGGGACAGGCACCGTTGGGGGCAATGAGCAGTTCTTC.